This entry describes one T cell receptor beta chain. The antigen is not known. These data come from a study of cytomegalovirus exposure and HLA in healthy donors. Study-wide results and limits: A subsequent analysis found that TCR clusters from the first cohort also tended to co-occur in the roughly 120 validation repertoires, with about 94% of cluster scores above 0.

Germline CDR1 MNHNS, CDR2 SASEGT. V was pared by 4 bases and J by 8 bases, with 3 bases of the junction left unmatched. This CDR3 is built from 13 residues. Data came from immunoSEQ multiplex PCR; TCRdb stores just in-frame clones and leaves some out. There are 120,000 or so clones in the sample; about 91% occur only once, and less than 2% lies in the top ten. This sequence was found in a man between 18 and 29 years old in good health and CMV-seronegative. Sequencing was carried out using PBMCs. The gene calls are TRBV6-1 and TRBJ2-1; 9 nucleotides align to TRBD2. The CDR3 DNA sequence: TGTGCCAGCAGTGCGTTAGCGGGAGATGAGCAGTTCTTC. Amino acids: CASSALAGDEQFF.